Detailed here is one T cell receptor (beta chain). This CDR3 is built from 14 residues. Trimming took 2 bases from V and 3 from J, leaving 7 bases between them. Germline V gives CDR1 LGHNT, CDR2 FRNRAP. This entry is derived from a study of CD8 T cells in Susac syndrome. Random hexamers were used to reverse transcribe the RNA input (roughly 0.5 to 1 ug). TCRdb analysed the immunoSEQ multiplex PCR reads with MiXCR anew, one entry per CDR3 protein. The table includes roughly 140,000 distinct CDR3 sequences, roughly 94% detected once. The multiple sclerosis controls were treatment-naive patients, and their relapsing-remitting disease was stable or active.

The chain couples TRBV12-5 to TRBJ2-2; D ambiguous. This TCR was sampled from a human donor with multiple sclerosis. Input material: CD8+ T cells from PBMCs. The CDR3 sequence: CASGLISYTGELFF. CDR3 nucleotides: TGTGCTAGTGGTTTGATCAGCTACACCGGGGAGCTGTTTTTT.